A single sample gave rise to the 25 T cell receptor beta chains below, sequenced in a study of human T cells and chemical hapten exposure. TCRdb reprocessed the RACE reads via MiXCR and lists one record per CDR3 protein. The repertoire holds roughly 34,000 distinct CDR3 sequences, about 6.3% seen once, with around 8.4% in the top ten. Noted time point: patch test 1, 2 weeks after DPC sensitization. Treatment reported: therapeutic diphenylcyclopropenone sensitization with weekly scalp DPC. Total RNA was extracted from unfractionated whole blood. This specimen consisted of whole blood, obtained in connection with sensitization to the hapten diphenylcyclopropenone (DPC). Receptor source: a woman aged 30 to 39 with alopecia areata. Some clones in this sample may be carry-over from other donors' samples.

At least ten counts were recorded for this clonotype. J is TRBJ1-5 and V is TRBV20-1; D gene ambiguous. V was cut by 4 bases and J by 0 bases, with 10 bases left in between. CDR3 length: 14 amino acids. Germline CDR1 and CDR2: DFQATT and SNEGSKA (reference sequence). The DNA of the CDR3 is TGCAGTGCTAAAACCGGGTCTAGCAATCAGCCCCAGCATTTT. It codes for CSAKTGSSNQPQHF.

The chain combines TRBV20-1 with TRBJ2-7; a weak D match, TRBD1 (5 bases). Trimming removed 0 bases from V and 6 bases from J, with 6 bases in between. This CDR3 is 11 amino acids long. CDR1 is DFQATT, CDR2 SNEGSKA, per germline (reference sequence). The CDR3 DNA is TGCAGTGCTAGAGAGACAGTCGAGCAGTACTTC. Its translation is CSARETVEQYF.

In this sample, this clonotype turned up a few times. The rearrangement uses TRBV12-3 or TRBV12-4 and TRBJ1-1; possibly TRBD1 for D (6 bases). CDR3 length equals 21 residues. Deletions cut 0 bases from V and 1 base from J, with 27 bases between. CDR3 DNA: TGTGCCAGCAGTTTAGCGTGGGAGACGCCTGGTGGGGGGCAAAGGAACACTGAAGCTTTCTTT. Its translation: CASSLAWETPGGGQRNTEAFF.

This clonotype showed up many times. The chain couples TRBV15 to TRBJ2-5, with TRBD2 matching 12 bases. After removal of 0 bases from V and 4 bases from J, the junction contained 12 bases not matched to a gene. The CDR3 is made up of 19 amino acids. Looked up from germline, CDR1 is LNHNV and CDR2 is YYDKDF (reference sequence). The DNA for the CDR3 is TGTGCCACCAGCAGAGATCCAGGTAGAAGACTAGCGGGGGCAGAGACCCAGTACTTC. This gives the protein CATSRDPGRRLAGAETQYF.

In its sample, this clonotype was seen a few times. The rearrangement links TRBV9 to TRBJ2-1, with D unresolved. The CDR3 contains 11 residues. V was trimmed by 2 bases and J by 10 bases, leaving 7 bases between them. Germline V gene lookup returns CDR1 SGDLS and CDR2 YYNGEE. CDR3 coding DNA: TGTGCCAGCAGCGTCCTGGAGGAGCAGTTCTTC. Amino acids: CASSVLEEQFF.

V and J are TRBV20-1 and TRBJ1-6; tentative D call: TRBD1 (6 bases). From germline, CDR1 is DFQATT and CDR2 SNEGSKA (reference sequence). Trimming took 6 bases from V and 6 from J, leaving 12 bases between them. The CDR3 is made up of 13 amino acids. CDR3 sequence: CSAKGGTNSPLHF. DNA of the CDR3: TGCAGTGCAAAAGGGGGTACTAATTCACCCCTCCACTTT.

The table lists this clonotype with many counts. This sequence joins TRBV20-1 and TRBJ2-7; tentatively, D is TRBD1 or TRBD2 (5 bases each). This CDR3 is built from 13 residues. Deletions cut 3 bases from V and 2 bases from J, with 11 bases between. The V gene's germline CDR1 is DFQATT and CDR2 SNEGSKA (reference sequence). The CDR3 here is CSASRDETYEQYF. CDR3 bases: TGCAGTGCTAGTAGGGACGAGACCTACGAGCAGTACTTC.

The V gene is TRBV3-1, the J gene TRBJ2-5, with D perhaps matching TRBD1 (5 bases). There are 13 residues in the CDR3. V lost 4 bases, J lost 2 bases, and 8 bases lay in between. The V gene's germline CDR1 is LGHDT and CDR2 YNNKEL (reference sequence). The CDR3 loop is CASSRDRQETQYF. The DNA for the CDR3 is TGTGCCAGCAGCCGCGACAGACAAGAGACCCAGTACTTC.

This clonotype was seen a handful of times. The chain combines TRBV6-2 or TRBV6-3 with TRBJ2-1; the D is unclear. Germline V lookup: CDR1 MNHEY, CDR2 SVGEGT. Trimming left V 8 bases short and J 3 bases short, with 8 bases between. The CDR3 runs 12 residues. CDR3 protein: CASGPGYNEQFF. CDR3 nucleotides: TGTGCCAGCGGTCCGGGCTACAATGAGCAGTTCTTC.

In this sample, this clonotype turned up many times. The chain has TRBV27 and TRBJ1-5; a possible D gene is TRBD1 (5 bases). From germline, CDR1 is MNHEY and CDR2 SMNVEV (reference sequence). Trimming stripped 5 bases from V and 0 bases from J, with 8 bases between. There are 14 residues in the CDR3. CDR3 region: CASSVGGSNQPQHF. CDR3 sequence (DNA): TGTGCCAGCAGTGTCGGGGGTAGCAATCAGCCCCAGCATTTT.

The sample holds a few counts of this clonotype. The chain joins TRBV29-1 to TRBJ2-3; tentative D call: TRBD1 (6 bases). The germline V gene encodes CDR1 SQVTM and CDR2 ANQGSEA. The CDR3 extends over 19 amino acids. V shed 4 bases and J shed 4 bases, with 30 bases lying between them. CDR3: CSVAGDIIKRTEGADTQYF. The DNA for the CDR3 is TGCAGCGTTGCAGGGGATATTATCAAACGGACCGAGGGGGCAGATACGCAGTATTTT.

This clonotype was detected many times. The DNA for the CDR3 is TGTGCCAGCAGCTTAGAGGGCAGGCTCACAGATACGCAGTATTTT. Translation gives CASSLEGRLTDTQYF. V gene TRBV7-2 combines with J gene TRBJ2-3; D gene uncertain. The germline V gene encodes CDR1 SGHTA and CDR2 FQGNSA. The V and J ends lost 1 base and 2 bases respectively, with 10 bases between them. The length of the CDR3 is 15 residues.

This clonotype has a count of ten or more. The chain uses TRBV28 and TRBJ2-3, with 10 bases aligning to TRBD1. V lost 5 bases, J lost 9 bases, and 8 bases stayed unmatched. The CDR3 runs 14 residues. CDR1 MDHEN and CDR2 SYDVKM come from the germline V gene. CDR3 DNA sequence: TGTGCCAGCAGTCCGGGACAGGGGATTGAGACGCAGTATTTT. It codes for CASSPGQGIETQYF. The full variable domain, in which reference TRBV28 and TRBJ2-3 provide the parts outside the CDR3, is DVKVTQSSRYLVKRTGEKVFLECVQDMDHENMFWYRQDPGLGLRLIYFSYDVKMKEKGDIPEGYSVSREKKERFSLILESASTNQTSMYLCASSPGQGIETQYFGPGTRLTVL.

This clonotype was counted ten times or more. V gene TRBV20-1 combines with J gene TRBJ1-1, with 9 nucleotides matching TRBD1. The J segment lost 4 bases and the V segment lost 5 bases, leaving 8 bases of the junction unmatched. Per the germline V gene, CDR1 is DFQATT and CDR2 is SNEGSKA (reference sequence). The CDR3 is 14 residues long. The CDR3 sequence: CSAVDPGQGTEAFF. The CDR3 DNA sequence: TGCAGTGCTGTAGATCCGGGACAGGGCACTGAAGCTTTCTTT.

This clonotype is labeled medium-sized (0.01 to 0.1%). The chain joins TRBV29-1 to TRBJ2-3; D remains ambiguous. Trimming took off 4 bases at V and 6 bases at J, with 5 bases between the two ends. Germline V gene sequence: CDR1 SQVTM, CDR2 ANQGSEA. The CDR3 has 10 residues. CDR3 nucleotide sequence: TGCAGCGTTGGTGATGATACGCAGTATTTT. Its translation is CSVGDDTQYF.

This clonotype has more than one count but fewer than ten. V and J are TRBV7-2 and TRBJ2-3; 11 nucleotides line up with TRBD2. Trimming at V came to 4 bases and at J to 4 bases, leaving 7 bases not matched to a gene. This CDR3 comprises 16 residues. Germline-derived CDR1 and CDR2 are SGHTA and FQGNSA. The DNA for the CDR3 is TGTGCCAGCAGCTCCGCCCTAGCGGGGGGCGCAGATACGCAGTATTTT. Protein sequence: CASSSALAGGADTQYF.

This sequence joins TRBV27 and TRBJ2-1; 14 positions agree with TRBD2. This CDR3 contains 16 residues. CDR1 and CDR2 (germline): MNHEY, SMNVEV (reference sequence). The junction had 8 bases not matched to a gene; V was cut back by 4 bases and J by 9 bases. The CDR3 region has the DNA TGTGCCAGCAGTTCGGGGACTAGCGGGGGTTGGGGTGAGCAGTTCTTC. This translates into CASSSGTSGGWGEQFF.

This clonotype was observed at least ten times. The CDR3: CASSLDNSRDTEAFF. Written as DNA, the CDR3 is TGTGCCAGCAGCTTAGATAACTCTCGGGATACTGAAGCTTTCTTT. This chain uses TRBV7-9 with TRBJ1-1; D not resolved. The CDR3 is 15 amino acids. Germline loops: CDR1 SEHNR, CDR2 FQNEAQ (reference sequence). V was pared by 1 base and J by 5 bases, with 14 bases between.

To note about this clonotype: One end of the junction is discordant with germline, which a read error may explain. The V and J genes are TRBV4-3 and TRBJ2-6; a possible D gene is TRBD1 (5 bases). The CDR3 is 18 amino acids. Germline V lookup: CDR1 LGHNA, CDR2 YSLEER. CDR3 sequence (DNA): TGCGCCAGCAGCCAGACACTTCTGAGGTTGTCTGGGGCCAACATCCTGACTTTC. Protein product: CASSQTLLRLSGANILTF.

In this sample, this clonotype turned up a few times. The chain carries TRBV9 and TRBJ2-1; TRBD2 aligns across 10 bases. In germline, CDR1 is SGDLS, CDR2 YYNGEE. This CDR3 has 16 residues. The ends lost 1 base at V and 7 bases at J; junction bases unmatched: 8. CDR3 amino acids: CASSVSWGLARNEQFF. CDR3 in DNA: TGTGCCAGCAGCGTAAGTTGGGGACTAGCGAGAAATGAGCAGTTCTTC.

V and J are TRBV7-3 and TRBJ2-6; no firm D call. The CDR3 covers 14 residues. In germline, CDR1 is SGHTA, CDR2 FQGTGA. Trimming removed 5 bases from V and 0 bases from J, with 5 bases in between. The CDR3 here is CASSLDSGANVLTF. In DNA, the CDR3 is TGTGCCAGCAGCCTTGACTCTGGGGCCAACGTCCTGACTTTC.

This clonotype was recorded many times. The rearrangement links TRBV12-3 or TRBV12-4 to TRBJ2-5; 7 bases align to TRBD2. The CDR3 is 14 residues long. V lost 5 bases, J lost 5 bases, and 8 bases stayed unmatched. In DNA, the CDR3 is TGTGCCAGCAGTCCTCGACTAGCTGGGGAGACCCAGTACTTC. The encoded protein is CASSPRLAGETQYF.

The gene calls are TRBV7-3 and TRBJ2-2; the D gene is possibly TRBD2 (6 bases). The CDR3 contains 13 residues. The germline gives CDR1 SGHTA, CDR2 FQGTGA. V was shortened by 1 base and J by 7 bases, with 7 bases between the two germline ends. The CDR3 protein is CASSLRRDGELFF. CDR3 coding DNA: TGTGCCAGCAGCTTAAGGAGGGACGGGGAGCTGTTTTTT.

The genes are TRBV4-1 and TRBJ2-2; D gene ambiguous. CDR1 is MGHRA, CDR2 YSYEKL, per germline. This CDR3 is 14 amino acids long. V shed 1 base and J shed 7 bases, with 10 bases lying between them. CDR3 in amino acids: CASSQVSTSGELFF. In DNA form, the CDR3 reads TGCGCCAGCAGCCAAGTATCCACAAGCGGGGAGCTGTTTTTT.

The rearrangement uses TRBV20-1 and TRBJ2-7; TRBD2 matches at 7 bases. The CDR3 length is 12 residues. The germline V gene encodes CDR1 DFQATT and CDR2 SNEGSKA (reference sequence). The V gene end was trimmed by 7 bases and the J gene end by 7 bases; junction bases not matched to a gene: 10. The CDR3 sequence is CSGGGSIGEQYF. The CDR3 DNA reads as TGCAGTGGGGGAGGGAGTATAGGGGAGCAGTACTTC.